The source of this T cell receptor (beta chain) is a study of blood T cell repertoires in COVID-19. At the level of the study: There were acute and convalescent COVID-19 samples, and they came from the United States, Italy and Spain. T cells, B-cell-depleted T cells, or PBMCs provided the cDNA or gDNA that served as material.

In the study's own analysis: Reference gene primer amplification in the assay estimated nucleated cell counts. Some clones are missing from TCRdb's copy, which holds only in-frame ones; the method was immunoSEQ multiplex PCR. V, J and clone size are those of that table, while D and trimming were read from the DNA. The table lists some 250,000 clones, about 73% of them singletons. The germline V and J ends were trimmed by 5 bases and 4 bases, with 11 bases remaining between them. The CDR3 contains 13 residues. CDR1 and CDR2 (germline): SSHAT, FNYEAQ (reference sequence). This TCR was recovered from a woman at least 80 years old with acute or convalescent COVID-19. The material sequenced was peripheral blood. The rearrangement uses TRBV7-7 and TRBJ2-5; D gene ambiguous. CDR3 DNA: TGTGCCAGCAGCCCCCGTCCCGGAGAGACCCAGTACTTC. Its protein product is CASSPRPGETQYF.